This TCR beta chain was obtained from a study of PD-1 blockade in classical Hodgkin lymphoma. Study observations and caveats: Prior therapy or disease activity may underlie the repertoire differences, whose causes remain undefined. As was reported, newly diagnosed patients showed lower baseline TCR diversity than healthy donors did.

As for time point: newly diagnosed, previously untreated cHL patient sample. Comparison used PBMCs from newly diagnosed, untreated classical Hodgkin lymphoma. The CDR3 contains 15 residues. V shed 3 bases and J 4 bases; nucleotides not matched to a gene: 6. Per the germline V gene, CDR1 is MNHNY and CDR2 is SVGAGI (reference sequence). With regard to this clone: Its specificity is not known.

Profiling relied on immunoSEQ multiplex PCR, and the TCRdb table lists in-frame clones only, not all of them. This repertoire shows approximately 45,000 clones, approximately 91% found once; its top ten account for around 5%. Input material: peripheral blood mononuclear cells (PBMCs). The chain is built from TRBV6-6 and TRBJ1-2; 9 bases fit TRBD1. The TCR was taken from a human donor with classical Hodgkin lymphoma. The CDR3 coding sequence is TGTGCCAGCAGTTATCGGGGACAGGGTGTCTATGGCTACACCTTC. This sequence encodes CASSYRGQGVYGYTF.